This TCR beta chain was identified during a study of Ad26.COV2.S vaccination and SARS-CoV-2 variants. Regarding the study as a whole: After vaccination, substantial breadth of spike-specific CD8+ and CD4+ responses was reported.

Using immunoSEQ multiplex PCR, the repertoire was profiled, and TCRdb retains in-frame clones only, with some absent. The sample shows just over 350,000 clones, approximately 84% of them seen only once. Stated treatment: some 19 received Ad26.COV2.S at low or high dose, single or two shots; a few received placebo; per-sample allocation not given. Sampling occurred on day 63 after the first vaccine or placebo injection. The J segment lost 8 bases and the V segment lost 6 bases, leaving 13 bases of the junction unmatched. Germline loops: CDR1 MDHEN, CDR2 SYDVKM. CDR3 length equals 16 residues. Worth noting for this clone: Its antigen is unknown.

The receptor was isolated from a person aged 18-60 years who received the Ad26.COV2.S COVID-19 vaccine or a placebo. The chain carries TRBV28 and TRBJ1-4; 9 bases align to TRBD1. The specimen comprised peripheral blood, sampled in a trial of Ad26.COV2.S vaccine versus placebo. The CDR3 sequence is CASSRLGTGLGEKLFF. In DNA, the CDR3 is TGTGCCAGCAGCCGCCTCGGGACAGGGCTGGGGGAAAAACTGTTTTTT.